One sample yielded the 20 T cell receptor beta chains listed below, sequenced in a study of technical replicates of blood from several donors (TCRdb year 2017). The library was prepared using the immunoSEQ multiplex PCR assay. The table comes from immuneACCESS by way of TCRdb, which keeps in-frame sequences with V and J called. Part of the clones is missing from these tables; in studies checked, under half for an unresolved V gene and the rest for unknown reasons. Across this sample there are 77,000 or so clones, with roughly 92% seen only once. Roughly 0.41% of the sample is taken by the ten largest. Sequencing was performed on T cells isolated from PBMCs. These TCRs come from a human donor in good health.

The CDR3 here is CASTEDAGRSSYEQYF. The CDR3 DNA follows: TGTGCCAGCACCGAAGATGCAGGGAGGAGCTCCTACGAGCAGTACTTC. The V gene is TRBV2, the J gene TRBJ2-7; a weak D match, TRBD2 (6 bases). V was clipped by 7 bases and J by 0 bases, with 19 bases between them. Germline CDR1 SNHLY, CDR2 FYNNEI. This CDR3 comprises 16 residues.

V and J are TRBV12-1 and TRBJ1-2; the D segment call TRBD1 is taken from the table without a DNA check. TRBV12-1 is termed a pseudogene. The CDR3 has 16 amino acids. The CDR3 nucleotides read TGTGCCAGCAGCTTCCCCGGGACAGGGTTCGACTATGGCTACACCTTC. Protein product: CASSFPGTGFDYGYTF.

This chain joins TRBV7-8 and TRBJ1-1; D gene unclear. The CDR3 extends over 13 amino acids. Per the germline V gene, CDR1 is SGHVS and CDR2 is FQNEAQ. Between the trimmed V and J ends, which lost 8 bases and 1 base, there was a span of 11 bases. CDR3 in DNA: TGTGCCAGCTCAACCCGGGGGAACACTGAAGCTTTCTTT. Its translation is CASSTRGNTEAFF.

This clone was detected only once. The rearrangement links TRBV7-2 to TRBJ2-5, with 8 positions matching TRBD2. The V segment lost 2 bases and the J segment 5 bases; nucleotides outside the gene matches: 4. The CDR3 has 14 amino acids. The germline gives CDR1 SGHTA, CDR2 FQGNSA. The CDR3 nucleotides are TGTGCCAGCAGCTTACGGACTAGCTCGGAGACCCAGTACTTC. This encodes CASSLRTSSETQYF.

The chain couples TRBV7-9 to TRBJ2-7, with TRBD1 matching over 9 bases. The CDR3 has 15 residues. Per germline, CDR1 SEHNR and CDR2 FQNEAQ (reference sequence). V lost 4 bases and J lost 0; bases outside the gene matches: 4. The CDR3 here is CASSSEGQGSYEQYF. In nucleotides, the CDR3 is TGTGCCAGCAGCTCCGAGGGACAGGGCTCCTACGAGCAGTACTTC.

This chain uses TRBV19 with TRBJ1-1; D gene ambiguous. In germline, CDR1 is LNHDA, CDR2 SQIVND (reference sequence). V was trimmed by 7 bases and J by 1 base, leaving 16 bases between them. The CDR3 has 15 residues. CDR3 amino acids: CASTMLGPGNTEAFF. The CDR3 DNA is TGTGCCAGTACCATGTTAGGCCCGGGGAACACTGAAGCTTTCTTT. Looking up the rest from reference TRBV19 and TRBJ1-1 gives the full variable domain: DGGITQSPKYLFRKEGQNVTLSCEQNLNHDAMYWYRQDPGQGLRLIYYSQIVNDFQKGDIAEGYSVSREKKESFPLTVTSAQKNPTAFYLCASTMLGPGNTEAFFGQGTRLTVV.

The V call is TRBV7-9, the J call TRBJ2-5, with TRBD2 matching over 13 bases. The CDR3 sequence is 15 residues long. The V gene's germline CDR1 is SEHNR and CDR2 FQNEAQ (reference sequence). J lost 6 bases, V lost 5 bases, and 6 bases had no gene match. CDR3 protein: CASSIWTSGSQTQYF. The CDR3 DNA follows: TGTGCCAGCAGCATTTGGACTAGCGGGAGCCAGACCCAGTACTTC. Full variable domain (rest looked up from reference TRBV7-9 and TRBJ2-5): DTGVSQNPRHKITKRGQNVTFRCDPISEHNRLYWYRQTLGQGPEFLTYFQNEAQLEKSRLLSDRFSAERPKGSFSTLEIQRTEQGDSAMYLCASSIWTSGSQTQYFGPGTRLLVL.

The rearrangement uses TRBV10-3 and TRBJ2-7; the match to TRBD1 covers 8 bases. Germline values: CDR1 ENHRY, CDR2 SYGVKD. This CDR3 contains 14 residues. J was trimmed by 2 bases and V by 1 base; bases with no gene match: 1. CDR3 nucleotides: TGTGCCATCAGTGAGTGGGACAGGACCTACGAGCAGTACTTC. This codes for CAISEWDRTYEQYF.

The chain couples TRBV2 to TRBJ2-1; TRBD2 matches 11 bases. This CDR3 contains 15 residues. V dropped 6 bases and J dropped 6; count of bases not matched to a gene: 7. Germline V gene lookup returns CDR1 SNHLY and CDR2 FYNNEI. The CDR3 DNA reads TGTGCCAGCAGCCTACTAGCGGGGGACCCCAATGAGCAGTTCTTC. Protein product: CASSLLAGDPNEQFF.

This chain joins TRBV5-1 and TRBJ2-1; 11 positions match TRBD2. The CDR3 consists of 15 residues. V was clipped by 4 bases and J by 3 bases; unmatched bases: 3. The germline V gene encodes CDR1 SGHRS and CDR2 YFSETQ. The CDR3 DNA sequence: TGCGCCAGCAGCGTTAGCGGGAGGGACTACAATGAGCAGTTCTTC. Translated, it gives CASSVSGRDYNEQFF.

This clone was found once. CDR3 DNA: TGTGCCTGGACCCCAGGTACCTATGGCTACACCTTC. The encoded protein is CAWTPGTYGYTF. This chain joins TRBV30 and TRBJ1-2, with unresolved D. This CDR3 has 12 residues. Germline CDR1 and CDR2: GTSNPN and SVGIG (reference sequence). V lost 4 bases, J lost 4 bases, and 10 bases lay in between.

The chain has TRBV5-5 and TRBJ1-4, with a weak D call TRBD1 (5 bases). Trimming shortened V by 3 bases and J by 8 bases, and 17 bases separated the two germline ends. The CDR3 extends over 15 amino acids. CDR1 is SGHKS and CDR2 is YYEKEE in the germline V gene (reference sequence). CDR3 residues: CASSWKGVGGEKLFF. CDR3 sequence (DNA): TGTGCCAGCAGCTGGAAAGGGGTTGGCGGCGAAAAACTGTTTTTT.

The rearrangement uses TRBV11-2 and TRBJ2-2; 10 nucleotides match TRBD1. There are 17 residues in the CDR3. V trimming: 4 bases; J trimming: 6 bases; junction bases outside the gene matches: 11. CDR1 is SGHAT, CDR2 FQNNGV, per germline. The CDR3 DNA sequence: TGTGCCAGCAGCTCGGCGAGGCGGGACAGGGGTTCCGGGGAGCTGTTTTTT. Amino acids: CASSSARRDRGSGELFF.

The chain uses TRBV6-1 and TRBJ1-2, with D maybe TRBD1 (5 bases). V was pared by 6 bases and J by 6 bases, with 14 bases between. This CDR3 has 13 residues. Germline V lookup: CDR1 MNHNS, CDR2 SASEGT. The CDR3 coding sequence is TGTGCCAGCAGGTCCACAGGTCTTGATGGCTACACCTTC. Its protein product is CASRSTGLDGYTF.

This clone showed up just once. Written as DNA, the CDR3 is TGTGCCAGCAGTTACAGAGGGACCGGGGAGCTGTTTTTT. This encodes CASSYRGTGELFF. This sequence joins TRBV6-6 and TRBJ2-2, with D maybe TRBD2 (5 bases). This CDR3 has 13 amino acids. V gave up 2 bases and J gave up 5 bases, with 6 bases separating them. The germline gives CDR1 MNHNY, CDR2 SVGAGI (reference sequence).

This chain joins TRBV4-1 and TRBJ1-2; TRBD1 matches at 8 bases. There are 14 residues in the CDR3. Per the germline V gene, CDR1 is MGHRA and CDR2 is YSYEKL. The ends lost 4 bases at V and 5 bases at J; junction bases unmatched: 6. The CDR3 DNA is TGCGCCAGCAGCCTCGCAGGGGGCAGTTATGGCTACACCTTC. Protein sequence: CASSLAGGSYGYTF.

The CDR3 nucleotides read TGTGCCAGCAGACAGGGACTAGCGGGAGATGGATACAATGAGCAGTTCTTC. Its protein product is CASRQGLAGDGYNEQFF. The J gene is TRBJ2-1, the V gene TRBV2; the match to TRBD2 covers 14 bases. Germline V gene sequence: CDR1 SNHLY, CDR2 FYNNEI. This CDR3 has 17 amino acids. J was trimmed by 4 bases and V by 6 bases; bases with no gene match: 8.

The chain carries TRBV19 and TRBJ2-7; TRBD2 agrees at 9 bases. Trimming took 8 bases from V and 0 from J; bases not matched to a gene: 5. The CDR3 length is 14 residues. The germline V gene has CDR1 LNHDA and CDR2 SQIVND (reference sequence). CDR3 in amino acids: CASRETSGSYEQYF. DNA of the CDR3: TGTGCCAGTCGGGAGACTAGCGGCTCCTACGAGCAGTACTTC.

This chain joins TRBV25-1 and TRBJ1-2, with D maybe TRBD1 (5 bases). In germline, CDR1 is MGHDK, CDR2 SYGVNS. This CDR3 contains 14 residues. V was pared by 0 bases and J by 10 bases, with 15 bases between. This CDR3 is CASSEYLMGGAYTF. In DNA, the CDR3 is TGTGCCAGCAGTGAATATCTTATGGGCGGGGCCTACACCTTC.

The V and J genes are TRBV28 and TRBJ1-1, with D possibly being TRBD1 (6 bases). The CDR3 extends over 15 amino acids. The V end lost 1 base, the J end lost 6 bases, and 15 bases lay between the germline ends. CDR1 MDHEN and CDR2 SYDVKM come from the germline V gene. The CDR3 sequence is CASSLLGQEWSEAFF. The CDR3 coding sequence is TGTGCCAGCAGTTTATTGGGACAAGAGTGGTCTGAAGCTTTCTTT.